This T cell receptor beta chain was recovered during a study of T cells in placental villitis. Background on the whole study: Placental TCR-beta repertoires were compared across villitis of unknown etiology, gestational-age-matched unaffected controls, and infectious villitis in order to test an allograft-versus-infection hypothesis. Study-wide findings and limitations: With bulk tissue sequencing, helper, regulatory or cytotoxic T cells could not be distinguished, nor could maternal versus fetal T cells, and gamma-delta receptors were excluded. Small amounts of decidua were contained in the paraffin blocks, so some of the captured T cells, especially in controls, may have been decidual rather than villous infiltrates. CMV-specific clone frequencies were lower in villitis of unknown etiology than in infectious CMV cases (around 0.001 vs 0.01), and villitis of unknown etiology did not differ from controls on this measure.

Notes on this clone: The antigen it recognizes is unknown. No base qualities exist here, and no much larger clone lies one base off it.

Using the immunoSEQ v4 bias-controlled multiplex PCR assay, run blinded to group allocation, TCR-beta CDR3 regions were amplified from genomic DNA. To estimate the quantities of nucleated cells and T cells in each sample, reference gene primers were added alongside the TCR-beta primers. Sequencing of the libraries was performed on an Illumina MiSeq with a 100-cycle paired-end protocol. Turning to the authors' computational methods: Diversity and richness were calculated in immunoSEQ Analyzer software, with richness determined by iChao1 and clonality derived from Pielou evenness and Shannon diversity (0-1, with higher values meaning less diverse). CDR3 amino acid sequences with V/J genes were queried against VDJdb for CMV, EBV and influenza A specificities using confidence 3 and substitution 2. TCR-beta amino acid clonotype overlap between villitis of unknown etiology, infectious villitis and control repertoires was assessed with the Morisita-Horn index. Imported from immuneACCESS, the table was reduced by TCRdb to in-frame sequences with V and J called. These copies leave out some clones; in studies compared against another copy, an unresolved V gene accounts for under half, and the cause of the remainder is not known. V and J calls and clone size come straight from that table; D and trimming were deduced from the DNA. The sample table lists nearly 2,500 clones, 82% of them with a count of one. The ten biggest clones cover roughly 50% of the sample.

Five infectious villitis placentae, four with confirmed cytomegalovirus and one with Toxoplasma gondii, were included and were not matched to other groups. Mothers with infectious villitis were younger, had smaller fetuses, and delivered preterm or experienced intrauterine demise in two cases. After delivery, the placentae were collected and evaluated both grossly and histologically, and only then was archival tissue selected. Five 10-micron scrolls were cut from each FFPE block, and DNA was then isolated using the AllPrep DNA/RNA FFPE Tissue kit. DNA concentration and purity were evaluated by NanoDrop, whereas RNA quality was assessed on a Bioanalyzer. The CDR3 numbers 11 residues from cysteine through phenylalanine. Only the CDR3 region is kept as DNA, spanning 33 bases read in frame from base 1. V loses 2 bases, J loses 7 bases, and the germline ends lie 5 bases apart. CDR1 is given as SGHVS and CDR2 as FQNEAQ, both from the germline V gene.

Material for sequencing was placental tissue containing maternal and fetal cells. This receptor chain uses TRBV7-8 and TRBJ1-1, with the D gene too uncertain to name. This receptor was identified in a human patient with infectious villitis; the placental T cells may come from both mother and fetus. The DNA sequence is given as TGTGCCAGCAGCTTAAGGGATGAAGCTTTCTTT. Translated, this is CASSLRDEAFF.